A single T cell receptor beta chain is shown here with its context. The sample originates from a study of glioma-infiltrating T cells. The iRepertoire nested amplicon-rescue multiplex PCR amplified TCR alpha and beta CDR3s from RNA. Input was roughly 85-450 ng of tissue mRNA or PBMC total RNA. TCRdb re-called the multiplex PCR reads with MiXCR, one entry per CDR3 protein. The sample has 2,500 to 3,000 distinct CDR3 sequences; approximately 35% are singletons. The origin of this receptor is a human donor with low-grade glioma or glioblastoma, undergoing nonglioma brain surgery, or in good health (not recorded which). Sequenced material: glioma tissue, nonneoplastic brain tissue, or PBMCs (not recorded which).

CDR3 nucleotide sequence: TGTGCCAGCAGCCCCCCCGGGACAGGGGGTGTGGGTGAAGCTTTCTTT. Residues: CASSPPGTGGVGEAFF. The V and J genes are TRBV6-1 and TRBJ1-1, with 11 bases aligning to TRBD1. The V gene's germline CDR1 is MNHNS and CDR2 SASEGT. The CDR3 contains 16 residues. V lost 6 bases to trimming and J lost 7 bases; unmatched junction nucleotides: 13.